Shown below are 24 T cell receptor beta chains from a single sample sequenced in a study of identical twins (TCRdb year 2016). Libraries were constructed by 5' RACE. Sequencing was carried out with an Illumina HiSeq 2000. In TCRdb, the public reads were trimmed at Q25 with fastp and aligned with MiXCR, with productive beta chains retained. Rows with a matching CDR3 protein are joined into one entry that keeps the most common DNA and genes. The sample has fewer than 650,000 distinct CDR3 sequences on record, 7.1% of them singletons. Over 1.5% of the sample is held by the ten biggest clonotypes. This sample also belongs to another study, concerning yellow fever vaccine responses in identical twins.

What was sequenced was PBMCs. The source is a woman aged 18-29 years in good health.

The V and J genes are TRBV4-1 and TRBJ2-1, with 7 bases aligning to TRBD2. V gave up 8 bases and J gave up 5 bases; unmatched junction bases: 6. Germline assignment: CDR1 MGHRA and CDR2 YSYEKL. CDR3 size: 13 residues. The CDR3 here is CASAWTRNNEQFF. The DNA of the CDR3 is TGCGCCAGCGCCTGGACTAGAAACAATGAGCAGTTCTTC.

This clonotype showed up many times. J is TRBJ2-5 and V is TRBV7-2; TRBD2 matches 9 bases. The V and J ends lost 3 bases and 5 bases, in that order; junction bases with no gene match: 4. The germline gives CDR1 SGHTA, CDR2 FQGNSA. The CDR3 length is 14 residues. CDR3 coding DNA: TGTGCCAGCAGCTTGATAGCGGGAGAGGAGACCCAGTACTTC. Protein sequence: CASSLIAGEETQYF.

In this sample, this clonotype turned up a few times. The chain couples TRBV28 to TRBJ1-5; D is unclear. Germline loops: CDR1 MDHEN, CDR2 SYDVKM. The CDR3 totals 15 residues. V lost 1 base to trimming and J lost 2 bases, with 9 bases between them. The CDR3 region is CASSLFYGGNQPQHF. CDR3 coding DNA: TGTGCCAGCAGTTTATTCTATGGGGGCAATCAGCCCCAGCATTTT. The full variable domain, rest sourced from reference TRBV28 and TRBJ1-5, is DVKVTQSSRYLVKRTGEKVFLECVQDMDHENMFWYRQDPGLGLRLIYFSYDVKMKEKGDIPEGYSVSREKKERFSLILESASTNQTSMYLCASSLFYGGNQPQHFGDGTRLSIL.

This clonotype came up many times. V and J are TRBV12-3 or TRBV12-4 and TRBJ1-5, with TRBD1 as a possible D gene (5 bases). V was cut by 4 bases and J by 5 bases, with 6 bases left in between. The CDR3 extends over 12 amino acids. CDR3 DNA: TGTGCCAGCAGTTCCAGGGATCAGCCCCAGCATTTT. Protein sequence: CASSSRDQPQHF.

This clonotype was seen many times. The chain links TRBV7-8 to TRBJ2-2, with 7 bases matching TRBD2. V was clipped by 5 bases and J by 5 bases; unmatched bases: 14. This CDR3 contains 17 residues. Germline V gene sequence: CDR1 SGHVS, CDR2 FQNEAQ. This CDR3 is CASSPREGGWSTGELFF. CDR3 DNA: TGTGCCAGCAGCCCGAGGGAGGGAGGTTGGTCGACCGGGGAGCTGTTTTTT.

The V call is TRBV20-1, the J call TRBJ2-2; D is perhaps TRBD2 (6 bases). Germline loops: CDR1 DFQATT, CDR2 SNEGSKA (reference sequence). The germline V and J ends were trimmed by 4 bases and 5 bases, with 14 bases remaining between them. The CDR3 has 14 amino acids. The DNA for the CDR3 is TGCAGTGCTACGGGGGATGGTAGGACCGGGGAGCTGTTTTTT. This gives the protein CSATGDGRTGELFF.

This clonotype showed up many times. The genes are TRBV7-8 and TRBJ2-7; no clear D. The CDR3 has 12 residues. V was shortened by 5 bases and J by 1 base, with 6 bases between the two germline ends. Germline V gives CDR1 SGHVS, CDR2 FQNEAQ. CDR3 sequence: CASSPGSYEQYV. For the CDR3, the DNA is TGTGCCAGCAGCCCAGGTTCCTACGAGCAGTACGTC.

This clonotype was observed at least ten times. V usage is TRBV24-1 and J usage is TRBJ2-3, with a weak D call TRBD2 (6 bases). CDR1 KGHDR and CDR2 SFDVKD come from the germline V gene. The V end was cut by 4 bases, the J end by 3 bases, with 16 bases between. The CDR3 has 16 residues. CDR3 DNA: TGTGCCACCAGTGAGTCCGGGAGTTCGAGGACAGATACGCAGTATTTT. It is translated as CATSESGSSRTDTQYF.

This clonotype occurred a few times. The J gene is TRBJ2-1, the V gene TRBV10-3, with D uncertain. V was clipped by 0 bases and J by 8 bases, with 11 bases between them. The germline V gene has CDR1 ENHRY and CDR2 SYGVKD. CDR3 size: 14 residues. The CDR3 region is CAISESLVSDEQFF. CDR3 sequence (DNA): TGTGCCATCAGTGAGTCATTAGTAAGTGATGAGCAGTTCTTC.

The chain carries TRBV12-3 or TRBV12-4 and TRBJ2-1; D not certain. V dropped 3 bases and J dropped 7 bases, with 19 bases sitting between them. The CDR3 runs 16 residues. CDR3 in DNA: TGTGCCAGCAGTTTGCTGGGTAACCCAAGGAAGAATGAGCAGTTCTTC. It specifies CASSLLGNPRKNEQFF.

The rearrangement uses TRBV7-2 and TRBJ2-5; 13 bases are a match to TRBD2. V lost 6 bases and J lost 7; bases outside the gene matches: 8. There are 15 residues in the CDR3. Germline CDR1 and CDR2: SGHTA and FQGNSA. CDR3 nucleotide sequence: TGTGCCAGCAGACCGGGACTAGCGGGGTCCTGGACCCAGTACTTC. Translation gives CASRPGLAGSWTQYF.

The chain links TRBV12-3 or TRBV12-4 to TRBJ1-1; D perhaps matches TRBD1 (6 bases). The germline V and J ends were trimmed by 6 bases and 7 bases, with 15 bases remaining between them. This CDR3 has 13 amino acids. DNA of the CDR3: TGTGCCAGCAGGTTAACAGGGTTGGGTGAAGCTTTCTTT. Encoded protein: CASRLTGLGEAFF.

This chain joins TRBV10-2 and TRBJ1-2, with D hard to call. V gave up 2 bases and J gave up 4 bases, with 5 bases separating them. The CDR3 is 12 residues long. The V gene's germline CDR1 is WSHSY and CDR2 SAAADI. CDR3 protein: CASSENLYGYTF. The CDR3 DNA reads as TGCGCCAGCAGTGAGAACCTCTATGGCTACACCTTC.

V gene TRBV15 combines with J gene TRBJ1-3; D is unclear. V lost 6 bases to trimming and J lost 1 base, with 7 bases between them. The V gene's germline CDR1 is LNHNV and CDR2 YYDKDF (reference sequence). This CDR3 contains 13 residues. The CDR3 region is CATRATSGNTIYF. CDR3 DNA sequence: TGTGCCACCAGGGCTACTTCTGGAAACACCATATATTTT.

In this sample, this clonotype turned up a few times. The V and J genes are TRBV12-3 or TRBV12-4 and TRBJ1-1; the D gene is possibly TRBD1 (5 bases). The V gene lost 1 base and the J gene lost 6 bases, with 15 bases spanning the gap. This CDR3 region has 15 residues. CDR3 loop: CASSLGIQGNAEAFF. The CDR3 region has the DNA TGTGCCAGCAGTTTAGGAATTCAGGGTAACGCTGAAGCTTTCTTT.

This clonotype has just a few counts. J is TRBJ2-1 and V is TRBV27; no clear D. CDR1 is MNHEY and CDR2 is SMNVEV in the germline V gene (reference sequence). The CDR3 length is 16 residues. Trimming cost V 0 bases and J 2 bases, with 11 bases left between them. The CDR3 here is CASSLSLESPYNEQFF. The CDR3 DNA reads TGTGCCAGCAGTTTATCCTTGGAGAGCCCCTACAATGAGCAGTTCTTC.

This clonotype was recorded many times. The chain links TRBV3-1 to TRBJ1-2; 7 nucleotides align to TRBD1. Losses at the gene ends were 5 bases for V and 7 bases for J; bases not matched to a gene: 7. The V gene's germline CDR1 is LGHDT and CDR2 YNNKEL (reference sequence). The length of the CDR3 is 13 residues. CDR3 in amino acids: CASSANRGGGYTF. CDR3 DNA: TGTGCCAGCAGCGCGAACAGGGGAGGTGGCTACACCTTC.

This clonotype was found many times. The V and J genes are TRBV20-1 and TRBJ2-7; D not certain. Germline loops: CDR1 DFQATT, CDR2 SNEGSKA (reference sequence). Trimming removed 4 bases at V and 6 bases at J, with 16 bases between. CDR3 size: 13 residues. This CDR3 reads CSAIRGESGEQYV. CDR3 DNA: TGCAGTGCTATCCGTGGTGAGAGTGGCGAGCAGTACGTC.

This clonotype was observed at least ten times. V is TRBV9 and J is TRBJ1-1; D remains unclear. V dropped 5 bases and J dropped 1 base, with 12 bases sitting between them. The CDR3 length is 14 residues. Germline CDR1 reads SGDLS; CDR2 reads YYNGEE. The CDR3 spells CASSRLAGNTEAFF. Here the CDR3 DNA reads TGTGCCAGCAGTCGCCTGGCGGGGAACACTGAAGCTTTCTTT.

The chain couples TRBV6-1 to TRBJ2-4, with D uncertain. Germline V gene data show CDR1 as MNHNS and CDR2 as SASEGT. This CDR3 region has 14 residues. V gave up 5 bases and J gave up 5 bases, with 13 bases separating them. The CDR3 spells CASSRTLSENIQYF. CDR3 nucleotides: TGTGCCAGCAGTCGGACCTTGTCGGAAAACATTCAGTACTTC.

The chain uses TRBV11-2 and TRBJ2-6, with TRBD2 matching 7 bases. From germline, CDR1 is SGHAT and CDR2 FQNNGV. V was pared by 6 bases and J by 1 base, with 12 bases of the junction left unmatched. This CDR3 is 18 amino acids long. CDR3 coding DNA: TGTGCCAGCAGACATCCGGGGGGACCTCAATCTGGGGCCAACGTCCTGACTTTC. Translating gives CASRHPGGPQSGANVLTF.

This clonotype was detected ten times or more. CDR3 residues: CASSEEGPDTQYF. The CDR3 DNA reads TGTGCCAGCAGTGAAGAGGGCCCGGATACGCAGTATTTT. J is TRBJ2-3 and V is TRBV2; D unclear. V gave up 1 base and J gave up 6 bases, with 8 bases separating them. The CDR3 consists of 13 residues. Germline V gene lookup returns CDR1 SNHLY and CDR2 FYNNEI.

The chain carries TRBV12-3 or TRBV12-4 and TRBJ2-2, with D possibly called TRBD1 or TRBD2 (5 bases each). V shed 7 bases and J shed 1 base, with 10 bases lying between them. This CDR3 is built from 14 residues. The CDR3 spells CASNRGMNTGELFF. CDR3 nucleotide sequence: TGTGCCAGCAACCGGGGCATGAACACCGGGGAGCTGTTTTTT.

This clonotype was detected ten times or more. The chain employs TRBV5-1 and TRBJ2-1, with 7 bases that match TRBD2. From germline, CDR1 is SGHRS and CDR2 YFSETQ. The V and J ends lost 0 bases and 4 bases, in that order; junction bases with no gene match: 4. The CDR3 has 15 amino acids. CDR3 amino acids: CASSLVLAEYNEQFF. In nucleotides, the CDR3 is TGCGCCAGCAGCTTGGTTCTAGCGGAGTACAATGAGCAGTTCTTC.